The clone carrying this T cell receptor (beta chain) was recorded at least ten times. Its target is not known. TCRdb reanalysed the reads using MiXCR and keeps one entry per CDR3 protein. The repertoire has fewer than 80,000 distinct CDR3 sequences, 3.7% of them found once; the top ten carry less than 5%. CDR1 and CDR2 (germline): LNHDA, SQIVND (reference sequence). The CDR3 covers 14 residues. Deletions cut 5 bases from V and 4 bases from J, with 14 bases between. This sample was taken from a study of T cell repertoires in cytomegalovirus infection. Study summary: CMV infection together with matching HLA type was indicated by public TCR beta signatures.

Findings and caveats of the study: Carriers of CMV and the relevant HLA type were discriminated by public TCR beta frequency. The response measured ex vivo was dominated by TCR beta clonotypes (HLA-C-restricted and CMV-specific).

This TCR derives from a human donor in good health (CMV status not recorded). Some clones in this sample may be carry-over from other donors' samples. Input material: PBMCs. The V and J genes are TRBV19 and TRBJ1-2, with a tentative D call TRBD1 (6 bases). The CDR3 region has the DNA TGTGCCAGTAGTGCCCAAACAGGGCGCTATGGCTACACCTTC. Protein: CASSAQTGRYGYTF. The full variable domain, completed using reference TRBV19 and TRBJ1-2, is DGGITQSPKYLFRKEGQNVTLSCEQNLNHDAMYWYRQDPGQGLRLIYYSQIVNDFQKGDIAEGYSVSREKKESFPLTVTSAQKNPTAFYLCASSAQTGRYGYTFGSGTRLTVV.